Below are 14 T cell receptor beta chains sequenced from a single sample in a study of response to subunit inactivated influenza vaccine. TCRdb independently ran MiXCR on the RT-PCR reads; one entry per CDR3 protein. The sample has under 750,000 distinct CDR3 sequences; about 12% are singletons. The sequencing here drew on PBMCs from blood, taken on the day of vaccination. Every receptor here comes from a man aged 50 or older who received an inactivated influenza vaccine.

This clonotype showed up just a few times. This chain joins TRBV12-3 or TRBV12-4 and TRBJ2-2; 12 bases map to TRBD2. This CDR3 is built from 16 residues. V shed 6 bases, J shed 7 bases, and the junction held 9 bases outside the gene matches. CDR3 coding DNA: TGTGCCAGCAGCCCCACTAGCGGGGGGTTCGGCGGGGAGCTGTTTTTT. Translating it yields CASSPTSGGFGGELFF.

The rearrangement links TRBV12-3 or TRBV12-4 to TRBJ2-7; 7 positions match TRBD2. The ends lost 5 bases at V and 3 bases at J; junction bases unmatched: 7. CDR3 length: 14 amino acids. This CDR3 reads CASSLGLVFYEQYF. In nucleotides, the CDR3 is TGTGCCAGCAGTCTAGGACTAGTGTTCTACGAGCAGTACTTC.

This clonotype was found many times. The chain links TRBV9 to TRBJ2-1, with D maybe TRBD2 (6 bases). Trimming removed 0 bases from V and 2 bases from J, with 12 bases in between. The CDR3 totals 16 residues. Germline CDR1 is SGDLS and CDR2 is YYNGEE. CDR3: CASSVDGSGTYNEQFF. The CDR3 nucleotides read TGTGCCAGCAGCGTAGATGGTAGCGGAACCTACAATGAGCAGTTCTTC.

The V call is TRBV28, the J call TRBJ2-7; TRBD2 matches 8 bases. Germline V CDR1 and CDR2: MDHEN, SYDVKM. The CDR3 extends over 16 amino acids. Trimming took 6 bases from V and 6 from J; bases not matched to a gene: 16. The CDR3 DNA is TGTGCCAGCAGACCCAGCGGGAGTGGGATAATAAGCGAGCAGTACTTC. This sequence encodes CASRPSGSGIISEQYF.

This clonotype was picked up a small number of times. The chain joins TRBV5-1 to TRBJ1-2, with a tentative D call TRBD1 (6 bases). Trimming removed 2 bases from V and 6 bases from J, with 14 bases in between. This CDR3 region has 14 residues. The V gene's germline CDR1 is SGHRS and CDR2 YFSETQ. The CDR3 DNA follows: TGCGCCAGCAGCTTTCCCGGGGGGGCGAATGGCTACACCTTC. This sequence encodes CASSFPGGANGYTF.

This clonotype was recorded at least ten times. This chain joins TRBV6-1 and TRBJ1-6; TRBD1 agrees at 9 bases. Germline V gene sequence: CDR1 MNHNS, CDR2 SASEGT. The CDR3 consists of 14 residues. Unmatched junction bases numbered 3, after V lost 9 bases and J lost 3 bases. CDR3 DNA sequence: TGTGCCAGTTGGACAGGGGACTATAATTCACCCCTCCACTTT. Its protein is CASWTGDYNSPLHF.

The gene calls are TRBV3-1 and TRBJ2-7; D unclear. Germline CDR1 reads LGHDT; CDR2 reads YNNKEL (reference sequence). The CDR3 spans 12 residues. Trimming shortened V by 6 bases and J by 3 bases, and 9 bases separated the two germline ends. CDR3 protein: CASSRINYEQYF. As DNA, the CDR3 is TGTGCCAGCAGTCGCATTAACTACGAGCAGTACTTC.

The chain employs TRBV20-1 and TRBJ2-7, with TRBD2 identical over 11 bases. CDR3 size: 14 residues. In germline, CDR1 is DFQATT, CDR2 SNEGSKA (reference sequence). Trimming took 3 bases from V and 4 from J; bases not matched to a gene: 5. The CDR3 spells CSARPLAGVYEQYF. DNA for the CDR3: TGCAGTGCTAGGCCACTAGCGGGAGTATACGAGCAGTACTTC.

The rearrangement links TRBV5-1 to TRBJ2-1, with 9 bases aligning to TRBD1. The CDR3 totals 14 residues. Germline V gives CDR1 SGHRS, CDR2 YFSETQ. With V trimmed by 4 bases and J by 8 bases, 7 bases remained unmatched. Here the CDR3 reads CASSRGTGTDEQFF. The CDR3 nucleotides read TGCGCCAGCAGCCGCGGGACAGGGACCGATGAGCAGTTCTTC.

This clonotype turned up a few times. The chain uses TRBV10-3 and TRBJ2-3; a weak D match, TRBD2 (6 bases). V shed 11 bases and J shed 4 bases, with 16 bases lying between them. The CDR3 has 13 residues. In germline, CDR1 is ENHRY, CDR2 SYGVKD. In nucleotides, the CDR3 is TGTGCCCTCCCCCGGGGGTCCCCAGATACGCAGTATTTT. Its protein product is CALPRGSPDTQYF.

In this sample, this clonotype turned up a few times. This rearrangement joins TRBV6-1 to TRBJ2-7; D may be TRBD2 (6 bases). The CDR3 is made up of 14 amino acids. Germline CDR1 and CDR2: MNHNS and SASEGT. Between the trimmed V and J ends, which lost 7 bases and 2 bases, there was a span of 15 bases. CDR3: CASTPYAGTYEQYF. CDR3 nucleotide sequence: TGTGCCAGCACTCCATACGCGGGAACCTACGAGCAGTACTTC.

This clonotype showed up just a few times. This chain uses TRBV11-3 with TRBJ2-1, with 8 positions matching TRBD2. Germline-derived CDR1 and CDR2 are SGHNT and YENEEA. J was trimmed by 6 bases and V by 1 base; bases with no gene match: 5. The CDR3 is 15 amino acids. The CDR3 is CASSLAGGTRNEQFF. CDR3 bases: TGTGCCAGCAGCTTAGCGGGGGGGACACGCAATGAGCAGTTCTTC.

This clonotype has only a few counts. The CDR3 DNA sequence: TGTGCCAGCAGCGTCACCCATACCCAAGAGACCCAGTACTTC. Translation gives CASSVTHTQETQYF. This chain uses TRBV5-4 with TRBJ2-5; D ambiguous. The CDR3 runs 14 residues. Germline loops: CDR1 SGHNT, CDR2 YYREEE (reference sequence). The ends were cut back, 4 bases at V and 1 base at J, with 11 bases in the middle.

The J gene is TRBJ2-2, the V gene TRBV15; D gene ambiguous. V lost 0 bases to trimming and J lost 3 bases, with 5 bases between them. The CDR3 totals 14 residues. Germline-derived CDR1 and CDR2 are LNHNV and YYDKDF (reference sequence). For the CDR3, the DNA is TGTGCCACCAGCAGAGAAGGGCACACCGGGGAGCTGTTTTTT. Translating gives CATSREGHTGELFF.